This T cell receptor (beta chain) derives from a study of CD8+CD57+ T cells in acquired aplastic anemia. On the study more broadly: Sorted CD4+ plus CD8+ cells gave DNA averaging about 3.2 ug. Study conclusions and caveats: Patients shared some 29 CD8+ CDR3 sequences with controls.

For CDR3 and TCR beta VDJ profiling, genomic DNA was the template used. TCRdb reprocessed the reads via MiXCR and lists one record per CDR3 protein. The data contain more than 100,000 distinct CDR3 sequences, 41% of them singletons. The CDR3 has 8 residues. Germline V gene data show CDR1 as DFQATT and CDR2 as SNEGSKA (reference sequence). Trimming removed 4 bases at V and 9 bases at J, with 4 bases between. Regarding this clonotype: Its antigen remains unknown.

This chain joins TRBV20-1 and TRBJ2-7, with D unresolved. The clonotype originates from a human donor in good health, serving as a control. Sequencing used sorted CD4+, CD8+, or CD8+CD57+ T cells (not recorded which) from PBMCs. CDR3 in DNA: TGCAGTGCTACCTGGCAGTACTTC. This encodes CSATWQYF.